These 25 T cell receptor beta chains share one sample of origin, sequenced in a study of T cell responses to AZD1222 COVID-19 vaccine. TCRdb's table, derived via immunoSEQ multiplex PCR, lists solely in-frame clones and lacks some. The table records 150,000 to 200,000 clones, approximately 94% of them present only once. The sample was peripheral blood, taken 28 days after the second AZD1222 dose. The receptors come from an adult who received the AZD1222 COVID-19 vaccine.

The rearrangement uses TRBV6-2 or TRBV6-3 and TRBJ1-6, with no clear D. V was shortened by 2 bases and J by 9 bases, with 8 bases between the two germline ends. The CDR3 length is 13 residues. Germline CDR1 is MNHEY and CDR2 is SVGEGT. The CDR3 loop reads CASSYVGASPLHF. The CDR3 DNA sequence: TGTGCCAGCAGTTACGTAGGCGCTTCACCCCTCCACTTT.

The chain recombines TRBV6-5 with TRBJ2-5; no clear D. CDR1 is MNHEY and CDR2 is SVGAGI in the germline V gene. The CDR3 consists of 14 residues. V dropped 5 bases and J dropped 1 base, with 11 bases sitting between them. CDR3 coding DNA: TGTGCCAGCAGTCTTAGCAGAGTCCAAGAGACCCAGTACTTC. Encoded protein: CASSLSRVQETQYF.

The chain recombines TRBV7-9 with TRBJ1-2; D ambiguous. Trimming removed 3 bases from V and 6 bases from J, with 5 bases in between. This CDR3 has 11 amino acids. The V gene's germline CDR1 is SEHNR and CDR2 FQNEAQ (reference sequence). This CDR3 reads CASSFAHGYTF. In nucleotides, the CDR3 is TGTGCCAGCAGCTTTGCGCATGGCTACACCTTC.

The chain is built from TRBV28 and TRBJ1-1, with D perhaps TRBD1 (6 bases). The CDR3 extends over 15 amino acids. Germline V CDR1 and CDR2: MDHEN, SYDVKM. V was cut by 6 bases and J by 1 base, with 15 bases left in between. The CDR3 DNA is TGTGCCAGCAGAAGCCCAGGGGCCTCGAACACTGAAGCTTTCTTT. Protein: CASRSPGASNTEAFF.

The rearrangement links TRBV15 to TRBJ2-1, with 12 bases lining up with TRBD2. The CDR3 consists of 22 residues. Germline trimming cut 0 bases from V and 7 bases from J; bases unmatched to any gene: 22. The V gene's germline CDR1 is LNHNV and CDR2 YYDKDF (reference sequence). The CDR3 region has the DNA TGTGCCACCAGCAGAGATCTAAGAGTGGAGCTAGCGGGAGGGCCCTCGGGTAATGAGCAGTTCTTC. Translation gives CATSRDLRVELAGGPSGNEQFF.

The chain employs TRBV18 and TRBJ2-7; 10 positions match TRBD1. J gave up 6 bases and V 5 bases, and 7 bases lay outside the gene matches. Germline CDR1 KGHSH, CDR2 LQKENI. The CDR3 runs 14 residues. The CDR3 DNA reads as TGTGCCAGCTCAACCGGGACAGGGGCGGGCGAGCAGTACTTC. It is translated as CASSTGTGAGEQYF.

V usage is TRBV11-2 and J usage is TRBJ2-3; no definite D call. Trimming removed 4 bases from V and 0 bases from J, with 11 bases in between. This CDR3 has 15 amino acids. Germline V gene lookup returns CDR1 SGHAT and CDR2 FQNNGV. The CDR3 reads CASSSFSPSTDTQYF. CDR3 DNA sequence: TGTGCCAGCAGCTCGTTTAGTCCTAGCACAGATACGCAGTATTTT. The full variable domain, its missing parts supplied by reference TRBV11-2 and TRBJ2-3, is EAGVAQSPRYKIIEKRQSVAFWCNPISGHATLYWYQQILGQGPKLLIQFQNNGVVDDSQLPKDRFSAERLKGVDSTLKIQPAKLEDSAVYLCASSSFSPSTDTQYFGPGTRLTVL.

The table lists this clone with a count of one. The chain employs TRBV4-1 and TRBJ2-1; D remains ambiguous. Trimming removed 3 bases at V and 3 bases at J, with 12 bases between. Germline loops: CDR1 MGHRA, CDR2 YSYEKL. The CDR3 length is 15 residues. CDR3 region: CASSHLLGDYNEQFF. CDR3 nucleotides: TGCGCCAGCAGCCACCTCTTAGGCGACTACAATGAGCAGTTCTTC.

V and J are TRBV10-3 and TRBJ2-1; 9 bases are shared with TRBD2. Unmatched junction bases numbered 14, after V lost 2 bases and J lost 3 bases. The CDR3 loop spans 19 amino acids. CDR1 and CDR2 (germline): ENHRY, SYGVKD. The CDR3 loop reads CAISEGVAGAGSDYNEQFF. The DNA for the CDR3 is TGTGCCATCAGTGAGGGGGTAGCGGGAGCTGGGTCGGACTACAATGAGCAGTTCTTC.

The chain is built from TRBV2 and TRBJ2-4; 7 bases are shared with TRBD2. The length of the CDR3 is 15 residues. The V segment lost 7 bases and the J segment 6 bases; nucleotides outside the gene matches: 12. Germline loops: CDR1 SNHLY, CDR2 FYNNEI. The DNA for the CDR3 is TGTGCCAGCACCCTCTCGGGGGGAGCTGTAAACATTCAGTACTTC. Translation: CASTLSGGAVNIQYF.

The chain uses TRBV7-2 and TRBJ1-2; weak D call: TRBD1 (6 bases). Trimming removed 5 bases at V and 8 bases at J, with 12 bases between. This CDR3 contains 12 residues. The germline gives CDR1 SGHTA, CDR2 FQGNSA. The CDR3 here is CASSTSGVGYTF. CDR3 bases: TGTGCCAGCAGCACTTCAGGGGTCGGCTACACCTTC.

CDR3 region: CASSYQQGGYGYTF. CDR3 in DNA: TGTGCCAGCAGCTACCAGCAGGGCGGCTATGGCTACACCTTC. The J gene is TRBJ1-2, the V gene TRBV11-2; possibly TRBD1 for D (5 bases). This CDR3 has 14 amino acids. The V and J ends lost 4 bases and 4 bases respectively, with 13 bases between them. The V gene's germline CDR1 is SGHAT and CDR2 FQNNGV.

CDR3 coding DNA: TGTGCCAGCAGCCGACTCTATAACACCGGGGAGCTGTTTTTT. Its protein product is CASSRLYNTGELFF. V and J are TRBV3-1 (or the pseudogene TRBV3-2) and TRBJ2-2, with no clear D. The germline gives CDR1 LGHDT, CDR2 YNNKEL (reference sequence). Trimming left V 4 bases short and J 2 bases short, with 8 bases between. CDR3 length: 14 residues.

The chain carries TRBV18 and TRBJ1-4; D unresolved. Germline V gene lookup returns CDR1 KGHSH and CDR2 LQKENI. The CDR3 runs to 14 residues. The V and J ends lost 5 bases and 3 bases respectively, with 10 bases between them. The CDR3 coding sequence is TGTGCCAGCTCAGTCTGGGGTGCTAATGAAAAACTGTTTTTT. It translates to CASSVWGANEKLFF. Full variable domain (remainder filled in from reference TRBV18 and TRBJ1-4): NAGVMQNPRHLVRRRGQEARLRCSPMKGHSHVYWYRQLPEEGLKFMVYLQKENIIDESGMPKERFSAEFPKEGPSILRIQQVVRGDSAAYFCASSVWGANEKLFFGSGTQLSVL.

This chain connects TRBV5-1 to TRBJ1-1, with TRBD1 identical over 10 bases. The germline V gene has CDR1 SGHRS and CDR2 YFSETQ. After removal of 4 bases from V and 7 bases from J, the junction contained 10 bases not matched to a gene. This CDR3 is 15 amino acids long. The CDR3 region is CASSRPGQGRIEAFF. Written as DNA, the CDR3 is TGCGCCAGCAGCAGACCGGGACAGGGGCGGATTGAAGCTTTCTTT.

The chain carries TRBV7-9 and TRBJ1-2; TRBD1 matches 7 bases. Germline V gene lookup returns CDR1 SEHNR and CDR2 FQNEAQ (reference sequence). The CDR3 totals 15 residues. J was trimmed by 4 bases and V by 3 bases; bases with no gene match: 8. CDR3 sequence: CASSFTGASGYGYTF. CDR3 sequence (DNA): TGTGCCAGCAGCTTTACAGGGGCCTCTGGCTATGGCTACACCTTC.

The chain combines TRBV10-1 with TRBJ1-1, with TRBD1 as a possible D gene (6 bases). V gave up 6 bases and J gave up 1 base, with 9 bases separating them. CDR3 length equals 13 residues. CDR1 and CDR2 (germline): WNHNN, SYGVQD (reference sequence). The CDR3, as DNA: TGCGCCAGCAGACAGGGCGGGAACACTGAAGCTTTCTTT. Translated, it gives CASRQGGNTEAFF.

The chain uses TRBV15 and TRBJ2-1; a possible D gene is TRBD2 (6 bases). Germline V lookup: CDR1 LNHNV, CDR2 YYDKDF (reference sequence). The V gene lost 2 bases and the J gene lost 0 bases, with 11 bases spanning the gap. The CDR3 spans 16 residues. The CDR3 region has the DNA TGTGCCACCAGCAGACACGGGACTTCCTCCTACAATGAGCAGTTCTTC. Its translation is CATSRHGTSSYNEQFF.

V usage is TRBV18 and J usage is TRBJ1-4; TRBD1 might be the D (5 bases). This CDR3 is 15 amino acids long. Germline CDR1 reads KGHSH; CDR2 reads LQKENI. Trimming stripped 5 bases from V and 5 bases from J, with 15 bases between. The CDR3 DNA sequence: TGTGCCAGCTCATCCGAGAGGGGCATGAATGAAAAACTGTTTTTT. It is translated as CASSSERGMNEKLFF.

The chain combines TRBV11-2 with TRBJ2-1, with 10 bases fitting TRBD1. J was trimmed by 10 bases and V by 5 bases; bases with no gene match: 11. The V gene's germline CDR1 is SGHAT and CDR2 FQNNGV. CDR3 length equals 15 residues. The CDR3 here is CASSGRTGTGDEQFF. As DNA, the CDR3 is TGTGCCAGCAGCGGTCGTACCGGGACAGGGGACGAGCAGTTCTTC.

CDR3 nucleotide sequence: TGTGCCAGCAGTTTTAGTGGTAGCTACGAGCAGTACTTC. Protein sequence: CASSFSGSYEQYF. This rearrangement joins TRBV6-5 to TRBJ2-7, with no clear D. CDR3 length equals 13 residues. CDR1 is MNHEY and CDR2 is SVGAGI in the germline V gene. Between the trimmed V and J ends, which lost 4 bases and 3 bases, there was a span of 10 bases.

The chain carries TRBV2 and TRBJ2-5; D is unresolved. CDR1 is SNHLY and CDR2 is FYNNEI in the germline V gene. The CDR3 is made up of 15 amino acids. The V end lost 8 bases, the J end lost 8 bases, and 24 bases lay between the germline ends. The CDR3: CASHREAPSQGTQYF. The CDR3 DNA sequence: TGTGCCAGCCACCGAGAGGCCCCTTCCCAAGGAACCCAGTACTTC.

The V gene is TRBV25-1, the J gene TRBJ2-7, with TRBD2 matching 10 bases. V dropped 8 bases and J dropped 9; count of bases not matched to a gene: 19. This CDR3 is built from 16 residues. Germline V lookup: CDR1 MGHDK, CDR2 SYGVNS. The CDR3 sequence is CASASISGRTGGGQYF. For the CDR3, the DNA is TGTGCCAGCGCTTCAATTAGCGGGAGGACCGGCGGGGGGCAGTACTTC.

The V and J genes are TRBV5-1 and TRBJ2-5; D might be TRBD2 (5 bases). The germline gives CDR1 SGHRS, CDR2 YFSETQ. V was cut by 5 bases and J by 3 bases, with 11 bases left in between. CDR3 length equals 13 residues. The CDR3, as DNA: TGCGCCAGCAGTATCGAGGGAGAAGAGACCCAGTACTTC. It is translated as CASSIEGEETQYF.

This chain connects TRBV4-2 to TRBJ2-7; 10 bases are a match to TRBD1. The junction had 5 bases not matched to a gene; V was cut back by 1 base and J by 2 bases. This CDR3 is 16 amino acids long. Germline CDR1 and CDR2: LGHNA and YNFKEQ. The CDR3, as DNA: TGTGCCAGCAGCCAAGCCAGCGGGACAGGGGCCTACGAGCAGTACTTC. Its translation is CASSQASGTGAYEQYF.